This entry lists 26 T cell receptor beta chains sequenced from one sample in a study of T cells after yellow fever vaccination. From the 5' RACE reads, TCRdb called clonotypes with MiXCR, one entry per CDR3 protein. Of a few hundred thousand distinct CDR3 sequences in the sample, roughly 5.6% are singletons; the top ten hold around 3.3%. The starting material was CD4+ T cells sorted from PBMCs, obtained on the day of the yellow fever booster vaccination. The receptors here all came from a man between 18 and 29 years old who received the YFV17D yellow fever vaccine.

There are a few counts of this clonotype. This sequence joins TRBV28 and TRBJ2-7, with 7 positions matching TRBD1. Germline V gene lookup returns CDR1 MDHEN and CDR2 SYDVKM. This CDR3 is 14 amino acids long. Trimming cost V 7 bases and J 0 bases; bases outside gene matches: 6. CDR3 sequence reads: CASTPGTASYEQYV. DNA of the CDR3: TGTGCCAGCACCCCGGGGACAGCCTCCTACGAGCAGTACGTC.

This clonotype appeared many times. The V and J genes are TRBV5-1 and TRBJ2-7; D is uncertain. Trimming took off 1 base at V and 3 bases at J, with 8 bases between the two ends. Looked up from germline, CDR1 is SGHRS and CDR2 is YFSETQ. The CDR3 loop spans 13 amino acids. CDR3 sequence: CASSLIGNYEQYF. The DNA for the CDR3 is TGCGCCAGCAGCTTGATCGGCAACTACGAGCAGTACTTC.

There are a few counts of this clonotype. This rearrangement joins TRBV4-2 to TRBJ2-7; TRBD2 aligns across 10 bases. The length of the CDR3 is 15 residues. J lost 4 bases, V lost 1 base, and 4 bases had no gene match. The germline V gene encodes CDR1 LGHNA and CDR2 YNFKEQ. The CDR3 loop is CASSQGAGGLYEQYF. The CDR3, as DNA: TGTGCCAGCAGCCAAGGAGCGGGGGGGCTTTACGAGCAGTACTTC.

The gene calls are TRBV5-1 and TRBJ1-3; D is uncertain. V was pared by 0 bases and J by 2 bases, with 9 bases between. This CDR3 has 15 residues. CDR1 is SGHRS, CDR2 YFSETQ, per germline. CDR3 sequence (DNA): TGCGCCAGCAGCTTGGAATGGGGAACTGGAAACACCATATATTTT. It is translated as CASSLEWGTGNTIYF. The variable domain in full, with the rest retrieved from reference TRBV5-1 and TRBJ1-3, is KAGVTQTPRYLIKTRGQQVTLSCSPISGHRSVSWYQQTPGQGLQFLFEYFSETQRNKGNFPGRFSGRQFSNSRSEMNVSTLELGDSALYLCASSLEWGTGNTIYFGEGSWLTVV.

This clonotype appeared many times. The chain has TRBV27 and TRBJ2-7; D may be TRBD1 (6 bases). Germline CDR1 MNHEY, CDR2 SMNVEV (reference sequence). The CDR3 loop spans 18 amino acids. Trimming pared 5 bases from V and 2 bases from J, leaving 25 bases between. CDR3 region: CASSRVDSWGRVAYEQYV. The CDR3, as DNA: TGTGCCAGCAGTCGCGTGGACAGCTGGGGGCGGGTTGCCTACGAGCAGTACGTC.

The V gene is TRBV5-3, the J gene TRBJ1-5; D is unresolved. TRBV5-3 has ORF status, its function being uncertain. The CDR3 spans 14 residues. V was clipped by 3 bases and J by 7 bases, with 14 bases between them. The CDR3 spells CARSWTEHGQPQHF. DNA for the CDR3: TGTGCCAGAAGCTGGACTGAGCATGGGCAGCCCCAGCATTTT.

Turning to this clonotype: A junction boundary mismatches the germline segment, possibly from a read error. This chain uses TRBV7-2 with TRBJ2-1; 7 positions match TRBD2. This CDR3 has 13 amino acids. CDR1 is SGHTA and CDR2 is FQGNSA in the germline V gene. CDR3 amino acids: CASSLQGGDSSSF. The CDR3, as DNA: TGTGCCAGCAGTCTTCAGGGAGGGGACTCCTCGAGCTTC.

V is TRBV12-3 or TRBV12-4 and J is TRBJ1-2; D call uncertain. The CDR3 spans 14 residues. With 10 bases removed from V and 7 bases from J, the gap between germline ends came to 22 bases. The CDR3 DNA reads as TGTGCCACCAACGACGGGAGGGCCTTGGGTGGCTACACCTTC. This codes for CATNDGRALGGYTF.

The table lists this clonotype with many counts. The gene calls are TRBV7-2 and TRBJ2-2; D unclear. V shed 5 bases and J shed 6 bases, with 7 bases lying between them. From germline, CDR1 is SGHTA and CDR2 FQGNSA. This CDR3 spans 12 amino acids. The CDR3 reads CASSPYSGELFF. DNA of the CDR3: TGTGCCAGCAGCCCTTACTCCGGGGAGCTGTTTTTT. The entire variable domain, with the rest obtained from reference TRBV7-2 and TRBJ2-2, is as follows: GAGVSQSPSNKVTEKGKDVELRCDPISGHTALYWYRQSLGQGLEFLIYFQGNSAPDKSGLPSDRFSAERTGGSVSTLTIQRTQQEDSAVYLCASSPYSGELFFGEGSRLTVL.

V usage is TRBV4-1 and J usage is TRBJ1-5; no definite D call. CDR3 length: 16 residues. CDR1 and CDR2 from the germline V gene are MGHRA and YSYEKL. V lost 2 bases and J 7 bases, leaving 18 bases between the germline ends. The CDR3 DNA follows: TGCGCCAGCAGCCAAATAGGCGGAGTTGCAGAACAGCCCCAGCATTTT. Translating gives CASSQIGGVAEQPQHF.

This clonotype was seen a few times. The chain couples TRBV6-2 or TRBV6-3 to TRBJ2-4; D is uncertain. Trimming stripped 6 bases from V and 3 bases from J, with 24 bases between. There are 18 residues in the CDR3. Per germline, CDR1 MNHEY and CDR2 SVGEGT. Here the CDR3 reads CASSRRGVGSLVKNIQYF. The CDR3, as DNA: TGTGCCAGCAGCCGCCGAGGTGTGGGGTCTCTCGTCAAAAACATTCAGTACTTC.

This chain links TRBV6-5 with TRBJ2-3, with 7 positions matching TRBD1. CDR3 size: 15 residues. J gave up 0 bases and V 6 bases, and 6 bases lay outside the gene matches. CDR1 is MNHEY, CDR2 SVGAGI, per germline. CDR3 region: CASRQGQSSTDTQYF. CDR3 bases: TGTGCCAGCAGACAGGGACAGAGTAGCACAGATACGCAGTATTTT.

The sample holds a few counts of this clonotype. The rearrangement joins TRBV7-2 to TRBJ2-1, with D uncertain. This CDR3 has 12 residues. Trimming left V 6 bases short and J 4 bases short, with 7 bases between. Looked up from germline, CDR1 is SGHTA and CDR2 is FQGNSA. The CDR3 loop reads CASRNSYNEQFF. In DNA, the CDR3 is TGTGCCAGCAGGAACAGTTACAATGAGCAGTTCTTC.

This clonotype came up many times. The CDR3 DNA sequence: TGTGCCAGCAGCTCCCTGGGGGTCGGGGTAGCCTACAATGAGCAGTTCTTC. Its protein is CASSSLGVGVAYNEQFF. The chain joins TRBV7-2 to TRBJ2-1; either TRBD1 or TRBD2 may supply D (5 bases each). CDR1 is SGHTA, CDR2 FQGNSA, per germline. Trimming removed 4 bases at V and 2 bases at J, with 18 bases between. The CDR3 is made up of 17 amino acids.

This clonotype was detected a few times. CDR3 nucleotide sequence: TGTGCCAGCAGTGTTCAGGGTGTTGCTGGGGCCAACGTCCTGACTTTC. This gives the protein CASSVQGVAGANVLTF. This chain connects TRBV25-1 to TRBJ2-6, with D perhaps matching TRBD1 (5 bases). CDR1 is MGHDK, CDR2 SYGVNS, per germline. CDR3 length: 16 residues. V was shortened by 4 bases and J by 2 bases, with 12 bases between the two germline ends.

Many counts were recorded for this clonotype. CDR3 nucleotides: TGTGCCAGCAGTGGGGGCACAGGGATGGAGACCCAGTACTTC. Residues: CASSGGTGMETQYF. The rearrangement links TRBV6-1 to TRBJ2-5; TRBD1 might be the D (6 bases). Between the trimmed V and J ends, which lost 4 bases and 5 bases, there was a span of 14 bases. The germline V gene has CDR1 MNHNS and CDR2 SASEGT. The CDR3 covers 14 residues.

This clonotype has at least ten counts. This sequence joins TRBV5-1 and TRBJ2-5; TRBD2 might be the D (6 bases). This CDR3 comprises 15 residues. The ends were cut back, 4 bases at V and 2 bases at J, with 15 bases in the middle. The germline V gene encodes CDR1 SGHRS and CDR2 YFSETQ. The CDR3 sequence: CASSTDPRGQETQYF. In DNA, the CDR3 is TGCGCCAGCAGCACGGACCCGCGGGGTCAAGAGACCCAGTACTTC.

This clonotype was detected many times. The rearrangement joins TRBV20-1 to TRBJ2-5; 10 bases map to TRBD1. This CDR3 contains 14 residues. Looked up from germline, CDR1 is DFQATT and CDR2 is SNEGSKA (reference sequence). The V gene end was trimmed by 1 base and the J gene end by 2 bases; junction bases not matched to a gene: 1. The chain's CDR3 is CSARGGQGQETQYF. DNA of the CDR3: TGCAGTGCTAGAGGGGGACAGGGGCAAGAGACCCAGTACTTC.

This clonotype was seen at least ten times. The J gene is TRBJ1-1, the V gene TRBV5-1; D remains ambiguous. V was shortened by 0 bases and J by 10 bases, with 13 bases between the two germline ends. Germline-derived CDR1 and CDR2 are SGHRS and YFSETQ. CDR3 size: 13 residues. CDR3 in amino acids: CASSLVSEGRAFF. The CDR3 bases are TGCGCCAGCAGCTTGGTGTCAGAGGGTAGAGCTTTCTTT.

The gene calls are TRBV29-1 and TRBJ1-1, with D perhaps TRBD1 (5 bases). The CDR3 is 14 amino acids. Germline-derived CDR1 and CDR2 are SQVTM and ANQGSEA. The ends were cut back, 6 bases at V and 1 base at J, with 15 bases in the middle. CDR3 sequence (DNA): TGCAGCGTAGATTCAGGGAGTACGAACACTGAAGCTTTCTTT. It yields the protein CSVDSGSTNTEAFF.

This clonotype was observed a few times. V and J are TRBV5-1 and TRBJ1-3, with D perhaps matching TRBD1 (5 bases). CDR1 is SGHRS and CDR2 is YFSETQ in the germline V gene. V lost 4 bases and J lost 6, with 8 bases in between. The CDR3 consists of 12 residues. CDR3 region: CASSDSLNTIYF. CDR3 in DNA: TGCGCCAGCAGCGACAGTTTAAACACCATATATTTT.

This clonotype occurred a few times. Here the CDR3 reads CSARDRRGQETQYF. For the CDR3, the DNA is TGCAGTGCTAGAGATAGGCGGGGCCAAGAGACCCAGTACTTC. The gene calls are TRBV20-1 and TRBJ2-5; D might be TRBD2 (6 bases). V gave up 0 bases and J gave up 1 base, with 9 bases separating them. The CDR3 has 14 amino acids. The germline V gene has CDR1 DFQATT and CDR2 SNEGSKA (reference sequence).

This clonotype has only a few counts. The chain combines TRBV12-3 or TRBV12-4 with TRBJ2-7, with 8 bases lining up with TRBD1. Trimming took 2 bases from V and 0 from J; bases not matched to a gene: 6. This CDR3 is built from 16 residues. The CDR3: CASSLWGQENSYEQYF. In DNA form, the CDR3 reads TGTGCCAGCAGTTTATGGGGACAGGAGAACTCCTACGAGCAGTACTTC.

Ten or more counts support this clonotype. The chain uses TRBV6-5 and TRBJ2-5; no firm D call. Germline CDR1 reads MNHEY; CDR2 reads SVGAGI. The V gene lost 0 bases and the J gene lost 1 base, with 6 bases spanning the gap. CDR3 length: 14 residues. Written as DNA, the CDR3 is TGTGCCAGCAGTTACTCTACAGCCCAAGAGACCCAGTACTTC. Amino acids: CASSYSTAQETQYF.

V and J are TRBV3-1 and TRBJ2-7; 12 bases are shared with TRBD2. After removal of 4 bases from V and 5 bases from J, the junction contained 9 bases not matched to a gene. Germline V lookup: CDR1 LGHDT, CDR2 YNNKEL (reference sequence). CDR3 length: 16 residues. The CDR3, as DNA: TGTGCCAGCAGCCTGTGGCTAGCGGGGGGGCAGGACGAGCAGTACTTC. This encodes CASSLWLAGGQDEQYF.

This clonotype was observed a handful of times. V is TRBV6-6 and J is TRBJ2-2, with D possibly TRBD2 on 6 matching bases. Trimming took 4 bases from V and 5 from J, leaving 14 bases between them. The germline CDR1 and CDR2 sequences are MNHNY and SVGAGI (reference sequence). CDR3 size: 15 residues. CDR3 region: CASSSPGEVTGELFF. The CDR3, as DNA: TGTGCCAGCAGTTCCCCGGGGGAGGTTACCGGGGAGCTGTTTTTT.